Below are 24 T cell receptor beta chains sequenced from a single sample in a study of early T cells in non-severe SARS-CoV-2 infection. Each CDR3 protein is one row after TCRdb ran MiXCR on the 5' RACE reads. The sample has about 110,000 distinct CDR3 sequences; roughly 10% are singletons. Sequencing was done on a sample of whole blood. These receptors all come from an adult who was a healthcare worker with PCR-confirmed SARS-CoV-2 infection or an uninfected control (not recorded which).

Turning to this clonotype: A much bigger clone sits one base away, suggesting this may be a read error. For the CDR3, the DNA is TGTGCCAGCAGCCGGTTCGTCAGCACTGAAGCTTTCTTT. Its protein product is CASSRFVSTEAFF. The J gene is TRBJ1-1, the V gene TRBV6-5; D gene unclear. CDR3 size: 13 residues. V was clipped by 6 bases and J by 4 bases, with 12 bases between them. Per the germline V gene, CDR1 is MNHEY and CDR2 is SVGAGI.

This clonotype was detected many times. The DNA of the CDR3 is TGTGCCAGCAGCCTGGCCCTTGAAGGATATCCCGGGACTAGCTACGAGCAGTACTTC. Its protein product is CASSLALEGYPGTSYEQYF. The chain recombines TRBV3-1 with TRBJ2-7; TRBD2 matches at 8 bases. Germline V gene data show CDR1 as LGHDT and CDR2 as YNNKEL (reference sequence). The CDR3 is 19 amino acids. V was clipped by 4 bases and J by 3 bases; unmatched bases: 20.

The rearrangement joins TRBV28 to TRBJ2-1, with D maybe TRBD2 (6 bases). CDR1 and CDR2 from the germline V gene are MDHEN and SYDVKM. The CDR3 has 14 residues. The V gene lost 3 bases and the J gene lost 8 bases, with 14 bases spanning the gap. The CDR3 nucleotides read TGTGCCAGCAGTTTCCCCGGGGGACGATATGAGCAGTTCTTC. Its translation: CASSFPGGRYEQFF.

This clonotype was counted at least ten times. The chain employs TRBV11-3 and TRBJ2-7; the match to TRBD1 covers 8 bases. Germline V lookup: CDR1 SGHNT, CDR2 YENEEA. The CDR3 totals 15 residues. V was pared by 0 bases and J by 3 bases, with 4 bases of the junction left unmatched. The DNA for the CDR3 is TGTGCCAGCAGCTTAGATCCCGGGACAGGCTACGAGCAGTACTTC. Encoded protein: CASSLDPGTGYEQYF. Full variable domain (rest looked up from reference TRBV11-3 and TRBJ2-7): EAGVVQSPRYKIIEKKQPVAFWCNPISGHNTLYWYLQNLGQGPELLIRYENEEAVDDSQLPKDRFSAERLKGVDSTLKIQPAELGDSAVYLCASSLDPGTGYEQYFGPGTRLTVT.

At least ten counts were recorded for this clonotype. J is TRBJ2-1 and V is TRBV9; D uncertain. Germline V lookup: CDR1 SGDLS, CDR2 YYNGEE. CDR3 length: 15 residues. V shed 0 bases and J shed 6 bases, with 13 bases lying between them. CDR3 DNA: TGTGCCAGCAGCGTAGGTGGTACCGGAGCCAATGAGCAGTTCTTC. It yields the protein CASSVGGTGANEQFF.

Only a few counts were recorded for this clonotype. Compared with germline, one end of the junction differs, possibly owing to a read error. CDR3 in amino acids: CASSLTRWDRLNNEQFF. The CDR3 region has the DNA TGTGCCAGCAGCCTAACTCGCTGGGACAGGTTAAACAATGAACAGTTCTTC. The V gene is TRBV5-6, the J gene TRBJ2-1; 8 positions match TRBD1. CDR1 SGHDT and CDR2 YYEEEE come from the germline V gene. The CDR3 is 17 residues long.

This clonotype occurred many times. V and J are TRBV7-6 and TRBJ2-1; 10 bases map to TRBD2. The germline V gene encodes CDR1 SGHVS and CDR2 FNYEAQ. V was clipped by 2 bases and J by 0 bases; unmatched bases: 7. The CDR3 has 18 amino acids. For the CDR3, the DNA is TGTGCCAGCAGCTTACGTCTAGCGGGAGAACACTCCTACAATGAGCAGTTCTTC. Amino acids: CASSLRLAGEHSYNEQFF. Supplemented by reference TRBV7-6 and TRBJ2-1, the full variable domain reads GAGVSQSPRYKVTKRGQDVALRCDPISGHVSLYWYRQALGQGPEFLTYFNYEAQQDKSGLPNDRFSAERPEGSISTLTIQRTEQRDSAMYRCASSLRLAGEHSYNEQFFGPGTRLTVL.

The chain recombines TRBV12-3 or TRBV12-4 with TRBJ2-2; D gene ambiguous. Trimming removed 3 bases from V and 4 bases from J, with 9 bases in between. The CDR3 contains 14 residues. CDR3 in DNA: TGTGCCAGCAGTTTGTACTTAAGCACCGGGGAGCTGTTTTTT. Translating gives CASSLYLSTGELFF.

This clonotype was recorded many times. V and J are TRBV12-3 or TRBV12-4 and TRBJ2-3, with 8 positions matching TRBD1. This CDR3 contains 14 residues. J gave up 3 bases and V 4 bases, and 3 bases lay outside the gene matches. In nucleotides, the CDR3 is TGTGCCAGCAGTTCCAGACAGGGGACAGATACGCAGTATTTT. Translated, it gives CASSSRQGTDTQYF.

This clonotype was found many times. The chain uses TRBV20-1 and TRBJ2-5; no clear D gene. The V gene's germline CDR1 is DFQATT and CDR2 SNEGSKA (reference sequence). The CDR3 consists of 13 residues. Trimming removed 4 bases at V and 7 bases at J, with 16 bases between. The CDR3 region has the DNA TGCAGTGCTACAATAGTGGGTTCGGGGACCCAGTACTTC. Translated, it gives CSATIVGSGTQYF.

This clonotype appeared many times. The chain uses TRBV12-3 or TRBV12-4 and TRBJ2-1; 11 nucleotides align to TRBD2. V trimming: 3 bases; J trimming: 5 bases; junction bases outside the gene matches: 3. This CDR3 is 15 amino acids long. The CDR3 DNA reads TGTGCCAGCAGTTTCAAGGGACTAGCGGACAATGAGCAGTTCTTC. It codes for CASSFKGLADNEQFF.

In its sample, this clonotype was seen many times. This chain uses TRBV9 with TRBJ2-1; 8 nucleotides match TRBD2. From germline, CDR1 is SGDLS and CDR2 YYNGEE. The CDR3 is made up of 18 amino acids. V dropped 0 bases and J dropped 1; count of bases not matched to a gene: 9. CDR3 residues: CASSVGTPTSDSYNEQFF. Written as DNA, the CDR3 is TGTGCCAGCAGCGTAGGAACCCCGACTAGCGATTCCTACAATGAGCAGTTCTTC.

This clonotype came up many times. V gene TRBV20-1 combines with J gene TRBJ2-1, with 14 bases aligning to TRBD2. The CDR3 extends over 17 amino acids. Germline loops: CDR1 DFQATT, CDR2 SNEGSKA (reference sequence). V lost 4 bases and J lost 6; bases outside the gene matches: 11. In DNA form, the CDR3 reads TGCAGTGCTAAGACTAGCGGGAGGGCTCAGGTCCCCAATGAGCAGTTCTTC. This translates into CSAKTSGRAQVPNEQFF.

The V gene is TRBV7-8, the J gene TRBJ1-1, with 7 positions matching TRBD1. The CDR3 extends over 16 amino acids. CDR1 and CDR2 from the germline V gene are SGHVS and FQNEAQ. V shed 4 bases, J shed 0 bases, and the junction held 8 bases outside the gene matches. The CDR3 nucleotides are TGTGCCAGCAGCTCCGGGACAGTGTTCATGAACACTGAAGCTTTCTTT. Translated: CASSSGTVFMNTEAFF.

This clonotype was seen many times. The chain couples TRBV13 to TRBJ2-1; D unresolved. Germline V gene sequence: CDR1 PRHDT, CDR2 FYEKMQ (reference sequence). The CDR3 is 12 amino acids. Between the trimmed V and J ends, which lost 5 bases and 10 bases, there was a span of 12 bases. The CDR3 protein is CASSEREYEQFF. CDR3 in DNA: TGTGCCAGCAGCGAAAGGGAATACGAGCAGTTCTTC.

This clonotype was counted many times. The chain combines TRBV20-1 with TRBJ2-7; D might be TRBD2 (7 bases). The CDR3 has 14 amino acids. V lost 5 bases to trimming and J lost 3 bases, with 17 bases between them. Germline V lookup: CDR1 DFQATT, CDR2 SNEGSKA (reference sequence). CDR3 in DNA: TGCAGTGCTGGATGGGAGGGGACAATCTACGAGCAGTACTTC. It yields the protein CSAGWEGTIYEQYF.

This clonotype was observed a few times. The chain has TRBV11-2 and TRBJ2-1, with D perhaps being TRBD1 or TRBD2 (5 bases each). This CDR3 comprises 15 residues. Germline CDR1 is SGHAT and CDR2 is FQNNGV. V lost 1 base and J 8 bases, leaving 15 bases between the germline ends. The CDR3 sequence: CASSLVGPRDDEQFF. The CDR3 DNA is TGTGCCAGCAGCTTAGTGGGACCCAGGGACGATGAGCAGTTCTTC.

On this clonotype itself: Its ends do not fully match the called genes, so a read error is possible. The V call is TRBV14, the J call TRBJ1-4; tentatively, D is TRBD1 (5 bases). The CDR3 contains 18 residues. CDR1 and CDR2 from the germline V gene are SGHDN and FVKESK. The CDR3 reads CTSSQVYAGLPTNEKLFF. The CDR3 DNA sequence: TGTACCAGCAGCCAAGTTTATGCGGGGCTTCCAACTAATGAAAAACTGTTTTTT.

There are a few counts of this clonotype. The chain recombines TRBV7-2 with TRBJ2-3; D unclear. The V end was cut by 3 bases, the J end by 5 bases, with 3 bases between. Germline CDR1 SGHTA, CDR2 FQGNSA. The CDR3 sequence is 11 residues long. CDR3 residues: CASSFVDTQYF. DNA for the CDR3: TGTGCCAGCAGCTTTGTAGATACGCAGTATTTT.

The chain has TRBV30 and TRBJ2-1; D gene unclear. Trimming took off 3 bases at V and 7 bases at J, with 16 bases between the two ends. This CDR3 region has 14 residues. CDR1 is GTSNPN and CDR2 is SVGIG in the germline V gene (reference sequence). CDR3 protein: CAWRLLKGQNEQFF. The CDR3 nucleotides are TGTGCCTGGAGGTTACTGAAAGGCCAGAATGAGCAGTTCTTC.

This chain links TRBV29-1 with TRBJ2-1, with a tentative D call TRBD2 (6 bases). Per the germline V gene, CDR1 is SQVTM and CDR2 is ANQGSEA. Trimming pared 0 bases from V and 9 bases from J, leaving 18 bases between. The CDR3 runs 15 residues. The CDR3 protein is CSVEDRGSWAAEQFF. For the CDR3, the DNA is TGCAGCGTTGAAGATCGGGGGTCGTGGGCTGCTGAGCAGTTCTTC.

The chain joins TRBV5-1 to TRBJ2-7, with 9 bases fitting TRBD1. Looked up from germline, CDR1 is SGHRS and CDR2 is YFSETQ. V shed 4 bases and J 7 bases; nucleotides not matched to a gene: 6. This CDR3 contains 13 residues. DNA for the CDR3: TGCGCCAGCAGCGCAGGGACAGGGCAAGAGCAGTACTTC. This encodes CASSAGTGQEQYF.

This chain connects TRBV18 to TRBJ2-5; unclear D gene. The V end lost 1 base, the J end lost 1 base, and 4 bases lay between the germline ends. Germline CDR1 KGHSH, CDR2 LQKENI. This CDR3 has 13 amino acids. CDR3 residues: CASSPRSQETQYF. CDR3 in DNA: TGTGCCAGCTCACCACGGTCCCAAGAGACCCAGTACTTC.

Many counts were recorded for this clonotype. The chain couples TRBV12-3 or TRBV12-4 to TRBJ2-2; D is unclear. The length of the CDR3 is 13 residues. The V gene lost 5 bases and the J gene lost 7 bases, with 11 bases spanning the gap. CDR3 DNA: TGTGCCAGCAGTCCCCAACAAAACGGGGAGCTGTTTTTT. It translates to CASSPQQNGELFF.